The sequence of this TCR beta chain was determined in a study of T-cell memory formation after mild COVID-19. On the study more broadly: TCR clustering was largely donor specific. Study conclusions and caveats: Among contracting clones, CD4+ were mainly CM/EM and CD8+ enriched in EMRA. The pre-infection memory compartment contained some responding clones, suggesting cross-reactive memory joined.

To note about this clonotype: Its specificity is not known.

CDR3 length equals 12 residues. Trimming pared 6 bases from V and 3 bases from J, leaving 11 bases between. Looked up from germline, CDR1 is DFQATT and CDR2 is SNEGSKA (reference sequence). cDNA libraries for TCR alpha and TCR beta, carrying sample barcodes and UMIs, came from 5'RACE with constant-segment primers. TCRdb reprocessed the 5' RACE reads with MiXCR, giving one entry per CDR3 protein. Of about 340,000 distinct CDR3 sequences in the sample, 10% to 15% were seen once. Source material: PBMCs or a T cell subset sorted from them (not recorded which). The chain couples TRBV20-1 to TRBJ2-5; possibly TRBD2 for D (5 bases). This clonotype originated in a man aged 18 to 30 who had mild COVID-19 (a few samples of this study predate the infection). Cell type and time point are not known. The CDR3 sequence is CSALAREETQYF. CDR3 nucleotides: TGCAGTGCCCTAGCCCGGGAAGAGACCCAGTACTTC.